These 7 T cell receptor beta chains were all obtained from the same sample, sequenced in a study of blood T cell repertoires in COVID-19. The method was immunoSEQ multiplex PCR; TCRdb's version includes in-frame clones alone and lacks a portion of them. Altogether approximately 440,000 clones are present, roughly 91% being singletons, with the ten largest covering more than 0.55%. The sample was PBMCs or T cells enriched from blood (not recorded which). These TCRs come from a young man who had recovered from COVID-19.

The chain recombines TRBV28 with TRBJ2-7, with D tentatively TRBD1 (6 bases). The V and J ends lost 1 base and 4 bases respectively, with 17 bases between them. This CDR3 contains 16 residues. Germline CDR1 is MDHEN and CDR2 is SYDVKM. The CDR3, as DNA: TGTGCCAGCAGTTTATTGCTCAGGGGCGAGGTGTACGAGCAGTACTTC. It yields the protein CASSLLLRGEVYEQYF.

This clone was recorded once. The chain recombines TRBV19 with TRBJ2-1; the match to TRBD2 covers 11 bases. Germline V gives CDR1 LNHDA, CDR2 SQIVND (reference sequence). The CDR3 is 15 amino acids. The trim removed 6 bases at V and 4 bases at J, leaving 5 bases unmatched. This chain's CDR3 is CASRLAGGIYNEQFF. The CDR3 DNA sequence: TGTGCCAGTAGGTTAGCGGGGGGGATTTACAATGAGCAGTTCTTC.

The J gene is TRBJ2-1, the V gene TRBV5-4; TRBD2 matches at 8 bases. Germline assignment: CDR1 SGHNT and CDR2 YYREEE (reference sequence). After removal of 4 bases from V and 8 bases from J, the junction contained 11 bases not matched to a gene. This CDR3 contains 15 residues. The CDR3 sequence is CASSAPGLGAHEQFF. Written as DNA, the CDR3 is TGTGCCAGCAGCGCTCCGGGACTAGGGGCCCATGAGCAGTTCTTC.

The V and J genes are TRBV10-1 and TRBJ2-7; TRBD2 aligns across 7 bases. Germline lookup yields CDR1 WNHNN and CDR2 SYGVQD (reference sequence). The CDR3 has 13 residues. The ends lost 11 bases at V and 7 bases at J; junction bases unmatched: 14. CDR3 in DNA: TGCGCCTCTCCTGGACTAGGAGTTGGGGAGCAGTACTTC. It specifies CASPGLGVGEQYF.

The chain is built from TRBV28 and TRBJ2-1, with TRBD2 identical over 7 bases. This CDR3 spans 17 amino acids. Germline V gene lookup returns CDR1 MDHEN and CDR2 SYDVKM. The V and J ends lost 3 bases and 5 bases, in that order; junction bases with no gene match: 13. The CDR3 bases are TGTGCCAGCAGTTTGGGGGGGATCACCCGGCTAGACAATGAGCAGTTCTTC. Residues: CASSLGGITRLDNEQFF.

CDR3 in DNA: TGTGCCAGCAGTTTGCGGAGGAGCTCCTACGAGCAGTACTTC. Translating it yields CASSLRRSSYEQYF. The V and J genes are TRBV6-5 and TRBJ2-7; D is perhaps TRBD2 (5 bases). V was cut by 4 bases and J by 0 bases, with 10 bases left in between. The CDR3 consists of 14 residues. Germline CDR1 and CDR2: MNHEY and SVGAGI.

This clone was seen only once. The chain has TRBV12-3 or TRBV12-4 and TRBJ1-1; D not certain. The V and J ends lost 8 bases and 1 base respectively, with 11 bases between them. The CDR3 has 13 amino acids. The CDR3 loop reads CASGPHRNTEAFF. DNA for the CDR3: TGTGCCAGCGGCCCACACCGGAACACTGAAGCTTTCTTT.